This T cell receptor beta chain was sequenced in a study of hypomethylating agent response in myelodysplastic syndrome. In the study overall: Hypomethylating treatment was azacitidine in most of the 11, decitabine in 3 of 11.

Study findings and constraints: Lack of age-matching between healthy donors and MDS patients could bias comparison. Non-responders showed more contracted clonotypes post-treatment, while responders showed more novel ones. No significant post-treatment change in richness, rarefaction diversity or clonality, across all patients or response groups.

Here immunoSEQ multiplex PCR was the method, and the copy in TCRdb shows in-frame clones only, minus some. The data hold 1,800 or so clones, with roughly 86% observed a single time. Turning to this clone: Antigen unknown.

The CDR3 is made up of 18 amino acids. The germline V gene has CDR1 SGDLS and CDR2 YYNGEE. Trimming cost V 0 bases and J 9 bases; bases outside gene matches: 16. This TCR came from a human donor with myelodysplastic syndrome. The material was bone marrow, obtained before or after starting hypomethylating agent treatment for myelodysplastic syndrome (not recorded which). The chain links TRBV9 to TRBJ2-7, with TRBD2 matching over 12 bases. In nucleotides, the CDR3 is TGTGCCAGCAGCGTAGCTCACCCTAGCGGGAGGGCCACTCGGGGGCAGTACTTC. It translates to CASSVAHPSGRATRGQYF.